One T cell receptor (beta chain) is described in this entry. There is no known antigen for this receptor. One base away there is no much larger clone; base qualities are not given. RNA was extracted using the RNeasy kit, and roughly 0.45 to 1 microgram was reverse transcribed with random hexamers. The immunoSEQ multiplex PCR assay, which covers 54 Vbeta and 13 Jbeta segments, was used to amplify TCR beta CDR3 regions. PCR amplification bias was corrected using a synthetic template baseline for primer optimization and computational correction. In the source study's methods: Reads were annotated to V, D and J genes per IMGT and analyzed with immunoSEQ Analyzer, keeping only productive sequences. Clonality was calculated as one minus the Shannon entropy normalized by log2 of the number of productive unique sequences. For each patient and control, public and private clones were evaluated among the 100 most prevalent clones. Clones were defined as Susac-specific if absent from the healthy and MS cohorts, from around 1,000 published viral clones and from other ImmuneACCESS disease sequences. TCRdb's own reprocessing of the public reads used fastp at Q25 and MiXCR and kept productive beta chains. Every entry covers one CDR3 protein and lists the most common genes and DNA from its rows. TCRdb's processing, not the study's, gives the V and J calls here. The sample data list 150,000 to 200,000 distinct CDR3 sequences, and about 95% of these were observed just once. The ten largest clones capture just under 0.095% of the sample.

This sample is part of a study of CD8 T cells in Susac syndrome (dated by TCRdb to the late 2010s). About the full investigation: Repertoire sequencing was used to test whether CD8+ T cell activation and differentiation in Susac syndrome was antigen driven. Summary of the overall study and its limitations: The TCR sequencing and HLA analysis was acknowledged to have included a relatively small number of individuals.

Measured from the cysteine to the phenylalanine, the CDR3 is 14 residues long. Only the CDR3 DNA stays, 42 bases, in frame from base 1. V sheds 3 bases and J sheds 5 bases, leaving 11 bases between their ends. CDR1 and CDR2 are read off the germline V gene (reference sequence) as SGHKS and YYEKEE. Peripheral blood CD8+ and CD4+ T cells from healthy donors, Susac syndrome patients and multiple sclerosis patients were profiled by high-throughput TCR beta sequencing. The multiple sclerosis controls were treatment-naive patients who had stable or active relapsing-remitting disease and met the revised McDonald criteria. Bulk CD8+ and CD4+ T cells were purified by magnetic negative isolation, whereas CD8+ TEMRA cells were enriched by FACS. Blood was collected in EDTA tubes and processed within 24 hours, with PBMCs isolated through density gradient centrifugation. PBMCs intended for TCR sequencing were cryopreserved in liquid nitrogen and were subsequently thawed in a 37 degrees C water bath. A purity of at least 90% was achieved for sorted or isolated CD4+, CD8+ and CD8+ TEMRA cells.

The sequence was collected from a human donor with multiple sclerosis. Specimen: CD4+ T cells from PBMCs. Recombination linked TRBV5-5 to TRBJ2-2; no D gene is confidently identified. The DNA reads as follows: TGTGCCAGCAGCTCCGCCCAACTGACCGGGGAGCTGTTTTTT. Its translation reads: CASSSAQLTGELFF.